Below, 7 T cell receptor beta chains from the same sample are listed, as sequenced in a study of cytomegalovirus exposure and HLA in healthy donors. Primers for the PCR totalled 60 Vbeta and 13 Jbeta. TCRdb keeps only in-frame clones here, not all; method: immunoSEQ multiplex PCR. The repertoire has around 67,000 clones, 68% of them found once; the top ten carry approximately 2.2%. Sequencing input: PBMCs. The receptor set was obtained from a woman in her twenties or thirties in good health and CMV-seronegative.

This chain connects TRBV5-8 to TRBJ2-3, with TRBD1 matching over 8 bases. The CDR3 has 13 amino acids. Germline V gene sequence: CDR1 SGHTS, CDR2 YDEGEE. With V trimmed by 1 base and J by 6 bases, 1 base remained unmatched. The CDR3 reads CASSLTGGDTQYF. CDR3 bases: TGTGCCAGCAGCTTGACAGGGGGTGATACGCAGTATTTT.

DNA for the CDR3: TGCGCCAGCAGCTTGATTGGACAGCGCCAAGAGACCCAGTACTTC. As protein: CASSLIGQRQETQYF. This sequence joins TRBV5-1 and TRBJ2-5; tentative D call: TRBD1 (6 bases). Germline CDR1 reads SGHRS; CDR2 reads YFSETQ. The CDR3 is made up of 15 amino acids. Trimming cost V 1 base and J 1 base, with 11 bases left between them.

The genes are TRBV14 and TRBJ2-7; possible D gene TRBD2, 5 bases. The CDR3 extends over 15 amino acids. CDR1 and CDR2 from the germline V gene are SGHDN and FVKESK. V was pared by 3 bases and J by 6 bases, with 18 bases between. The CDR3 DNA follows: TGTGCCAGCAGCCACGCCGGGGTGGTAAGTGGCGAGCAGTACTTC. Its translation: CASSHAGVVSGEQYF.

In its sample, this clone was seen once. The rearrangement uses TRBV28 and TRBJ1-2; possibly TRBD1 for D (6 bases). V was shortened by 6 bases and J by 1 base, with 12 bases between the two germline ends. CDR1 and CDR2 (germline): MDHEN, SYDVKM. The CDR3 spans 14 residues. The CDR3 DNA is TGTGCCAGCAGGATCCCGGACAGTAACTATGGCTACACCTTC. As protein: CASRIPDSNYGYTF.

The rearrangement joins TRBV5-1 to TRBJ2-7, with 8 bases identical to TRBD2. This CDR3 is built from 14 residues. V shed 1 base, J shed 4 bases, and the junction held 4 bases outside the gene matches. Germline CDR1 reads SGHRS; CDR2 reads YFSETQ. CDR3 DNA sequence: TGCGCCAGCAGCTTGTTTAGCGGGGCATACGAGCAGTACTTC. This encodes CASSLFSGAYEQYF.

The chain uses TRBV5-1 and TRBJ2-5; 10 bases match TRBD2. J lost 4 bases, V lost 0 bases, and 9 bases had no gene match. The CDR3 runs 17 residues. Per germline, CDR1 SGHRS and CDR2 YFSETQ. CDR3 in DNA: TGCGCCAGCAGCTTGGGCCTAGCGGGGGTTGGGGGAGAGACCCAGTACTTC. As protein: CASSLGLAGVGGETQYF.

The DNA of the CDR3 is TGTGCCAGCAGTTCAGACACCCACGAGCAGTACTTC. The encoded protein is CASSSDTHEQYF. This chain links TRBV6-6 with TRBJ2-7; unclear D gene. The germline gives CDR1 MNHNY, CDR2 SVGAGI (reference sequence). The CDR3 runs 12 residues. The V and J ends lost 4 bases and 5 bases respectively, with 9 bases between them.